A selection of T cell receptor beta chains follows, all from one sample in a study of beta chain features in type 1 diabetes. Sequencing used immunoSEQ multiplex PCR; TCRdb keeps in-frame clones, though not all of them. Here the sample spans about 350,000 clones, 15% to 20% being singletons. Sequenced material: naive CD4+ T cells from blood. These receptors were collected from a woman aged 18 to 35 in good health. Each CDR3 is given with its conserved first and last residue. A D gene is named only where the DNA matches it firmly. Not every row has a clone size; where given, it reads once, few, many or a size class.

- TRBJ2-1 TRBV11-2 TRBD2 CASSTGTSGNFYEQFF TGTGCCAGCAGCACCGGGACTAGCGGGAACTTCTATGAGCAGTTCTTC
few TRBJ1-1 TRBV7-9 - CASSPPGGLNTEAFF TGTGCCAGCAGCCCCCCGGGGGGTCTGAACACTGAAGCTTTCTTT
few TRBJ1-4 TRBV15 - CATSRTVNEKLFF TGTGCCACCAGCAGGACAGTTAATGAAAAACTGTTTTTT
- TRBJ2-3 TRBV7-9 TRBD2 CASSSTSGRAGADTQYF TGTGCCAGCAGCTCGACTAGCGGGAGGGCCGGCGCAGATACGCAGTATTTT
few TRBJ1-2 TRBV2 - CASSEQDGYTF TGTGCCAGCAGTGAACAGGATGGCTACACCTTC
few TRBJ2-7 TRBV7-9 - CASSLGVLGEQYF TGTGCCAGCAGCTTAGGGGTACTAGGCGAGCAGTACTTC
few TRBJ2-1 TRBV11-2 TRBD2 CASSLESGAYNEQFF TGTGCCAGCAGCTTAGAGAGCGGGGCTTACAATGAGCAGTTCTTC
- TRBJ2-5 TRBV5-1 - CASSLGQQETQYF TGCGCCAGCAGCTTGGGACAGCAAGAGACCCAGTACTTC
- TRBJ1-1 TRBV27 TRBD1 CASSRQGARTEAFF TGTGCCAGCAGCCGACAGGGGGCGCGTACTGAAGCTTTCTTT
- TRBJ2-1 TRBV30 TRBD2 CAWSAISGPGRGREQFF TGTGCCTGGAGTGCTATTAGCGGTCCCGGGAGGGGTCGAGAGCAGTTCTTC
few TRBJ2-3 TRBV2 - CASSDSSDTQYF TGTGCCAGCAGTGATAGCAGTGATACGCAGTATTTT
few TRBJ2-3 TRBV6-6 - CASKPSPGQGDTQYF TGTGCCAGCAAGCCGTCCCCGGGGCAGGGGGATACGCAGTATTTT
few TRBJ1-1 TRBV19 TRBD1 CASSADRGSEAFF TGTGCCAGTAGTGCTGACAGGGGGTCTGAAGCTTTCTTT
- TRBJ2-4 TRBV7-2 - CASSSQGSRDIQYF TGTGCCAGCAGCTCCCAGGGGAGTCGGGACATTCAGTACTTC
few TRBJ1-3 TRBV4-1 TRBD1 CASSAGQAGPRTYTIYF TGCGCCAGCAGCGCGGGACAGGCCGGTCCTCGAACATACACCATATATTTT
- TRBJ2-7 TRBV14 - CASSYGALRSYEQYF TGTGCCAGCAGCTATGGGGCCCTAAGATCCTACGAGCAGTACTTC
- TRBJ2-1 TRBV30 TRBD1 CAWTAGQGTVPPQFF TGTGCCTGGACCGCCGGACAGGGGACCGTCCCCCCGCAGTTCTTC